One sample yielded the 26 T cell receptor beta chains listed below, sequenced in a study of glioma-infiltrating T cells after dendritic cell vaccination. Time point here: after dendritic cell vaccination, including at tumor progression/relapse. The protocol was immunoSEQ multiplex PCR, while the TCRdb copy is restricted to in-frame clones and leaves out a portion. The data hold fewer than 70,000 clones, with 70% to 90% observed a single time. This specimen was blood, taken after dendritic cell vaccination. The receptors were sampled from a human donor with glioblastoma.

The V and J genes are TRBV6-5 and TRBJ1-1; TRBD1 matches 8 bases. V lost 3 bases and J lost 11; bases outside the gene matches: 11. The length of the CDR3 is 14 residues. Germline V lookup: CDR1 MNHEY, CDR2 SVGAGI. The CDR3 DNA is TGTGCCAGCAGTTATTTGCAGGGGGCGAGGTTGGCTTTCTTT. Protein: CASSYLQGARLAFF.

J is TRBJ2-3 and V is TRBV30, with 12 bases fitting TRBD2. The germline CDR1 and CDR2 sequences are GTSNPN and SVGIG (reference sequence). V lost 1 base, J lost 13 bases, and 18 bases stayed unmatched. The CDR3 consists of 17 residues. The DNA of the CDR3 is TGTGCCTGGAGTGAAATAACTAGCGGGAGGCCCGAGTGGGGTAAGTATTTT. Its protein is CAWSEITSGRPEWGKYF.

The chain combines TRBV19 with TRBJ1-1; possibly TRBD1 for D (5 bases). CDR1 is LNHDA, CDR2 SQIVND, per germline (reference sequence). The CDR3 is 14 amino acids. Trimming removed 10 bases at V and 0 bases at J, with 15 bases between. CDR3 loop: CATQIGTMNTEAFF. CDR3 sequence (DNA): TGTGCCACTCAGATCGGGACTATGAACACTGAAGCTTTCTTT.

This rearrangement joins TRBV5-1 to TRBJ2-7; D is uncertain. Trimming shortened V by 4 bases and J by 2 bases, and 16 bases separated the two germline ends. The germline V gene has CDR1 SGHRS and CDR2 YFSETQ. CDR3 size: 15 residues. This CDR3 is CASSRPGEATYEQYF. The CDR3 coding sequence is TGCGCCAGCAGCCGCCCTGGAGAGGCTACCTACGAGCAGTACTTC.

In regard to this clone: Mismatch with germline at one junction end may stem from a read error. Distinct nucleotide sequences in the sample also encode this CDR3. The rearrangement links TRBV5-1 to TRBJ1-1, with 8 positions matching TRBD1. This CDR3 has 14 residues. Per germline, CDR1 SGHRS and CDR2 YFSETQ. For the CDR3, the DNA is TGCGCCAGCAGCGGACAGGGTCGGTCCACTGAAGCCTTCTTT. Its translation: CASSGQGRSTEAFF.

V gene TRBV30 combines with J gene TRBJ2-2; tentatively, D is TRBD2 (6 bases). Trimming pared 7 bases from V and 0 bases from J, leaving 18 bases between. The germline CDR1 and CDR2 sequences are GTSNPN and SVGIG (reference sequence). The CDR3 spans 16 residues. The CDR3 sequence: CAYLGGAIANTGELFF. DNA of the CDR3: TGTGCCTACCTGGGCGGGGCAATCGCGAACACCGGGGAGCTGTTTTTT.

The V gene is TRBV7-6, the J gene TRBJ2-3, with 9 bases fitting TRBD2. The germline gives CDR1 SGHVS, CDR2 FNYEAQ. After removal of 2 bases from V and 4 bases from J, the junction contained 7 bases not matched to a gene. CDR3 length equals 16 residues. In DNA, the CDR3 is TGTGCCAGCAGCTTATGGGCGGGGGGGCCGGCAGATACGCAGTATTTT. Its translation: CASSLWAGGPADTQYF.

The chain combines TRBV11-2 with TRBJ1-3, with D possibly TRBD1 on 6 matching bases. Trimming stripped 6 bases from V and 3 bases from J, with 21 bases between. Germline-derived CDR1 and CDR2 are SGHAT and FQNNGV. CDR3 length equals 17 residues. In nucleotides, the CDR3 is TGTGCCAGCAGGAAACCAGGCGGCAGGGGAATTGGAAACACCATATATTTT. This gives the protein CASRKPGGRGIGNTIYF. Looking up the rest from reference TRBV11-2 and TRBJ1-3 gives the full variable domain: EAGVAQSPRYKIIEKRQSVAFWCNPISGHATLYWYQQILGQGPKLLIQFQNNGVVDDSQLPKDRFSAERLKGVDSTLKIQPAKLEDSAVYLCASRKPGGRGIGNTIYFGEGSWLTVV.

V gene TRBV5-6 combines with J gene TRBJ2-7; D is possibly TRBD2 (5 bases). Between the trimmed V and J ends, which lost 3 bases and 2 bases, there was a span of 6 bases. CDR1 and CDR2 from the germline V gene are SGHDT and YYEEEE. CDR3 length: 12 residues. CDR3 coding DNA: TGTGCCAGCAGCTACGGGACCTACGAGCAGTACTTC. Its protein is CASSYGTYEQYF.

The chain joins TRBV11-2 to TRBJ2-1, with 9 bases lining up with TRBD1. There are 15 residues in the CDR3. The V gene end was trimmed by 6 bases and the J gene end by 9 bases; junction bases not matched to a gene: 12. Germline values: CDR1 SGHAT, CDR2 FQNNGV. This CDR3 is CASRAGTGSLGEQFF. CDR3 nucleotides: TGTGCCAGCAGGGCCGGGACAGGGAGTTTAGGTGAGCAGTTCTTC.

V and J are TRBV7-9 and TRBJ1-2; possibly TRBD1 for D (5 bases). This CDR3 has 15 residues. CDR1 is SEHNR and CDR2 is FQNEAQ in the germline V gene (reference sequence). The ends were cut back, 1 base at V and 9 bases at J, with 18 bases in the middle. CDR3: CASSLEGQNLNSYTF. For the CDR3, the DNA is TGTGCCAGCAGCTTAGAGGGGCAGAACCTGAATAGCTACACCTTC.

The rearrangement joins TRBV6-5 to TRBJ1-4, with TRBD1 matching 7 bases. CDR3 length equals 16 residues. Germline V CDR1 and CDR2: MNHEY, SVGAGI. V trimming: 4 bases; J trimming: 2 bases; junction bases outside the gene matches: 7. CDR3 in amino acids: CASSFDREGTNEKLFF. The DNA of the CDR3 is TGTGCCAGCAGTTTCGACAGGGAAGGGACTAATGAAAAACTGTTTTTT.

This clone has just a few counts. CDR3 sequence: CASSYSSYEQYF. CDR3 in DNA: TGTGCCAGCAGCTACAGTTCCTACGAGCAGTACTTC. The chain joins TRBV11-2 to TRBJ2-7, with D unclear. The length of the CDR3 is 12 residues. Germline CDR1 and CDR2: SGHAT and FQNNGV. Trimming removed 4 bases at V and 1 base at J, with 5 bases between.

This clone was observed a handful of times. The genes are TRBV30 and TRBJ2-1; no clear D gene. This CDR3 spans 13 amino acids. Germline loops: CDR1 GTSNPN, CDR2 SVGIG (reference sequence). V shed 8 bases and J shed 9 bases, with 20 bases lying between them. CDR3 in amino acids: CALLWIRGGEQFF. The CDR3 DNA sequence: TGTGCCCTTCTCTGGATCCGAGGTGGTGAGCAGTTCTTC. Complete variable domain (other parts from reference TRBV30 and TRBJ2-1): SQTIHQWPATLVQPVGSPLSLECTVEGTSNPNLYWYRQAAGRGLQLLFYSVGIGQISSEVPQNLSASRPQDRQFILSSKKLLLSDSGFYLCALLWIRGGEQFFGPGTRLTVL.

The chain carries TRBV9 and TRBJ2-1, with D possibly TRBD1 on 6 matching bases. Trimming removed 4 bases at V and 0 bases at J, with 17 bases between. Germline lookup yields CDR1 SGDLS and CDR2 YYNGEE. The CDR3 spans 17 residues. CDR3 sequence reads: CASSPSRTAASYNEQFF. In DNA form, the CDR3 reads TGTGCCAGCAGCCCGAGTAGGACAGCGGCCTCCTACAATGAGCAGTTCTTC.

The chain is built from TRBV4-2 and TRBJ2-7; the D is unclear. The CDR3 consists of 12 residues. Trimming pared 2 bases from V and 5 bases from J, leaving 7 bases between. Germline CDR1 is LGHNA and CDR2 is YNFKEQ. The CDR3 reads CASSQTLDEQYF. The CDR3 DNA reads TGTGCCAGCAGCCAAACTTTGGACGAGCAGTACTTC.

CDR3: CASSFGDRENGELFF. Written as DNA, the CDR3 is TGTGCCAGCAGTTTCGGGGACAGGGAAAACGGGGAGCTGTTTTTT. The V gene is TRBV28, the J gene TRBJ2-2, with 9 bases lining up with TRBD1. V shed 3 bases and J 7 bases; nucleotides not matched to a gene: 6. Germline V gene sequence: CDR1 MDHEN, CDR2 SYDVKM. The CDR3 has 15 residues.

The chain recombines TRBV7-9 with TRBJ1-2; the match to TRBD1 covers 8 bases. V dropped 9 bases and J dropped 5; count of bases not matched to a gene: 8. CDR1 is SEHNR and CDR2 is FQNEAQ in the germline V gene (reference sequence). The CDR3 is 13 residues long. DNA for the CDR3: TGTGCCAGTTCTACAGGGGGTTTATATGGCTACACCTTC. Translation: CASSTGGLYGYTF. Looking up the rest from reference TRBV7-9 and TRBJ1-2 gives the full variable domain: DTGVSQNPRHKITKRGQNVTFRCDPISEHNRLYWYRQTLGQGPEFLTYFQNEAQLEKSRLLSDRFSAERPKGSFSTLEIQRTEQGDSAMYLCASSTGGLYGYTFGSGTRLTVV.

This chain joins TRBV15 and TRBJ2-3; tentative D call: TRBD1 (5 bases). Trimming left V 0 bases short and J 1 base short, with 11 bases between. Germline V CDR1 and CDR2: LNHNV, YYDKDF (reference sequence). The CDR3 has 16 amino acids. CDR3 in DNA: TGTGCCACCAGCAGAGATAGACAGAGTGGCACAGATACGCAGTATTTT. The encoded protein is CATSRDRQSGTDTQYF.

V usage is TRBV14 and J usage is TRBJ1-6; D is perhaps TRBD1 (5 bases). Germline V gene data show CDR1 as SGHDN and CDR2 as FVKESK. Trimming took off 1 base at V and 10 bases at J, with 11 bases between the two ends. CDR3 size: 14 residues. CDR3 region: CASSQGRVGSPLHF. Written as DNA, the CDR3 is TGTGCCAGCAGCCAAGGCAGGGTGGGATCACCCCTCCACTTT.

In this sample, this clone turned up a few times. The chain joins TRBV7-3 to TRBJ1-3; the D gene is possibly TRBD1 (5 bases). V lost 0 bases to trimming and J lost 0 bases, with 9 bases between them. The CDR3 has 16 residues. The germline V gene encodes CDR1 SGHTA and CDR2 FQGTGA. The CDR3 sequence: CASSLTGGNSGNTIYF. In DNA form, the CDR3 reads TGTGCCAGCAGCTTAACGGGGGGGAACTCTGGAAACACCATATATTTT. Supplemented by reference TRBV7-3 and TRBJ1-3, the full variable domain reads GAGVSQTPSNKVTEKGKYVELRCDPISGHTALYWYRQSLGQGPEFLIYFQGTGAADDSGLPNDRFFAVRPEGSVSTLKIQRTERGDSAVYLCASSLTGGNSGNTIYFGEGSWLTVV.

V gene TRBV30 combines with J gene TRBJ2-5; possibly TRBD2 for D (7 bases). This CDR3 has 11 residues. Germline CDR1 GTSNPN, CDR2 SVGIG (reference sequence). The ends were cut back, 8 bases at V and 4 bases at J, with 11 bases in the middle. The CDR3 nucleotides are TGTGCCCGGGGGGCGGGAGAGACCCAGTACTTC. It translates to CARGAGETQYF.

CDR3 coding DNA: TGTGCCAGCAGCCAAGATTGGAGAGGGGGAACGGGAAACACCATATATTTT. Translating it yields CASSQDWRGGTGNTIYF. The gene calls are TRBV14 and TRBJ1-3, with a weak D call TRBD1 (6 bases). Germline assignment: CDR1 SGHDN and CDR2 FVKESK. The CDR3 has 17 residues. V was cut by 0 bases and J by 4 bases, with 16 bases left in between.

The V gene is TRBV11-3, the J gene TRBJ1-2; 7 nucleotides align to TRBD1. V lost 1 base, J lost 4 bases, and 0 bases stayed unmatched. Germline assignment: CDR1 SGHNT and CDR2 YENEEA. The CDR3 sequence is 13 residues long. CDR3 loop: CASSLGTGYGYTF. The CDR3 DNA sequence: TGTGCCAGCAGCTTAGGGACAGGCTATGGCTACACCTTC.

The chain recombines TRBV9 with TRBJ1-6; D possibly corresponds to TRBD1 (6 bases). This CDR3 contains 15 residues. Germline values: CDR1 SGDLS, CDR2 YYNGEE. Trimming removed 0 bases at V and 10 bases at J, with 14 bases between. CDR3: CASSVGNTGNSPLHF. The CDR3 DNA follows: TGTGCCAGCAGCGTAGGAAATACAGGGAACTCACCCCTCCACTTT.

This chain connects TRBV5-1 to TRBJ2-3; no firm D call. The CDR3 length is 16 residues. Germline V gene data show CDR1 as SGHRS and CDR2 as YFSETQ. Trimming shortened V by 0 bases and J by 0 bases, and 11 bases separated the two germline ends. The CDR3 is CASSLVPPTSTDTQYF. CDR3 coding DNA: TGCGCCAGCAGCTTGGTCCCGCCTACTAGCACAGATACGCAGTATTTT.